The present T cell receptor beta chain was sequenced within a study of blood T cell repertoires in COVID-19. About the research overall: Acute and convalescent COVID-19 samples came from the United States, Italy and Spain. T cells, B-cell-depleted T cells, or PBMCs supplied cDNA or gDNA.

CDR3 length: 14 residues. The ends were cut back, 1 base at V and 6 bases at J, with 10 bases in the middle. The V gene's germline CDR1 is SGHRS and CDR2 YFSETQ. Original methodology: Estimation of nucleated cell counts was performed using reference gene primer amplification. Generated by immunoSEQ multiplex PCR, the TCRdb table keeps only in-frame clones and is missing some. V and J calls and clone size are copied from that table; D and trimming were computed from the DNA. The sample carries hundreds of thousands of clones, around 87% recorded once. Patients at the Seattle site were enrolled during active infection and followed longitudinally.

This chain connects TRBV5-1 to TRBJ2-2; weak D call: TRBD2 (5 bases). The clonotype comes from a woman in her thirties or forties with COVID-19, enrolled during active disease. The sequenced sample consisted of peripheral blood. CDR3 nucleotides: TGCGCCAGCAGCTTGAGCCTAGCCTCCGGGGAGCTGTTTTTT. It encodes CASSLSLASGELFF.